This T cell receptor (beta chain) was observed in a study of blood T cell repertoires in COVID-19. Study in general: Samples taken during acute and convalescent COVID-19 were collected in the United States, Italy and Spain. T cells, B-cell-depleted T cells, or PBMCs provided the cDNA or gDNA that served as material.

Germline-derived CDR1 and CDR2 are MDHEN and SYDVKM. CDR3 size: 15 residues. The V gene lost 3 bases and the J gene lost 8 bases, with 17 bases spanning the gap. In the authors' methods: By means of reference gene primer amplification, nucleated cell counts were estimated. TCRdb's copy holds only in-frame clones and misses some; the assay was immunoSEQ multiplex PCR. V, J and clone size are taken as reported in that table, and D and trimming were inferred from the DNA itself. Of roughly 100,000 clones listed, around 87% are singletons. The chain couples TRBV28 to TRBJ2-1, with a possible D match to TRBD2 (6 bases). The source material was peripheral blood. This receptor was obtained from a human donor in a cohort sampled during active COVID-19. The DNA for the CDR3 is TGTGCCAGCAGTTTCCCAGGTCTAGCGAAGGATGAGCAGTTCTTC. Translation: CASSFPGLAKDEQFF.